Included here is one T cell receptor beta chain sequence, with context. Its antigen is not known. The ends lost 2 bases at V and 1 base at J; junction bases unmatched: 3. Germline V CDR1 and CDR2: KGHDR, SFDVKD. The CDR3 has 17 amino acids. The data originate from a study of T cells after yellow fever vaccination. Whole-study findings and limits: Researchers noted that a small share of clonotypes showed up in both CD4 and CD8 compartments. FACS-sorted repertoires might harbor abundant contaminating clonotypes from the bulk population. A weaker but faster secondary response was observed, peaking on day 5 versus 15.

5'RACE template switching added a universal primer site and UMIs to TCR cDNA. TCRdb itself ran the 5' RACE reads through MiXCR, one entry per CDR3 protein. The sample gives almost 600,000 distinct CDR3 sequences, approximately 13% of which show up once; around 15% is in the top ten. The sequence was obtained from a young man who received the YFV17D yellow fever vaccine. The chain has TRBV24-1 and TRBJ2-1, with 11 bases matching TRBD2. Specimen: PBMCs, collected on the day of the yellow fever booster vaccination. For the CDR3, the DNA is TGTGCCACCAGTGATTCCGGGACTAGCGGTTCCTACAATGAGCAGTTCTTC. This translates into CATSDSGTSGSYNEQFF.